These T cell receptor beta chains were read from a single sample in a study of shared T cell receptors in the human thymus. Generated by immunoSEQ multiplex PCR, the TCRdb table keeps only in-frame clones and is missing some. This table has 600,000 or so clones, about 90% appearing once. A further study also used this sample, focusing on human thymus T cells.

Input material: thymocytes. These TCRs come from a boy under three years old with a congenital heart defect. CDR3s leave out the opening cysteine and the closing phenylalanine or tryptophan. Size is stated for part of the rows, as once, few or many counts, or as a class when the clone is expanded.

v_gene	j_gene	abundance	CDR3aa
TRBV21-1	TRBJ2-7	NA	ASSKEGQGIGEQY
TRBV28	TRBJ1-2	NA	ASSPPGTGNHPNYGYT
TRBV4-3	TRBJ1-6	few	ASSRDRGLSPLH
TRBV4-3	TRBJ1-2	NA	ASSPSFNYGYT
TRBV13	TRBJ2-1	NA	ASSSHRSPPRLAGEDNEQF
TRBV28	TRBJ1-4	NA	ASSLRHRDTNEKLF
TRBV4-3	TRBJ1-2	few	ASSLTGRNYGYT
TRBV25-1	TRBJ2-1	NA	ASSEGWEGGYNEQF
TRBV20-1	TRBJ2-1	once	SASPGEQF
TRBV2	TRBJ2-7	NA	ASSEALGHPSEQY
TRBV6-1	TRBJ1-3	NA	ASITDRSGNTIY
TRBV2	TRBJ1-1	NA	ASSPVFSTSEAF
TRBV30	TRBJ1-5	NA	AWSPKLQGGGQPQH
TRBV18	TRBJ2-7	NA	ASSPSGTSGRAGYEQY
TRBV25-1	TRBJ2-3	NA	ASSNFGRGTDTQY
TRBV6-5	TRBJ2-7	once	ASQGHKTYEQY
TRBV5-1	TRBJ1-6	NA	ASSPRTGRDNSPLH